A single sample is the source of the 24 T cell receptor beta chains below, sequenced in a study of T cells in Graves' hyperthyroidism and ophthalmopathy. RNA transcripts served as the template for amplifying TCR beta CDR3 regions. The primer set for the first-round RT-PCR of the TCR CDR3 was HTBI. TCRdb re-analysed the multiplex PCR reads in MiXCR, keeping a single row per CDR3 protein. This table has hundreds of thousands of distinct CDR3 sequences, roughly 14% appearing once. Sequenced: blood. The source is a young man with Graves' ophthalmopathy.

This clonotype was seen repeatedly, ten times or more. The chain links TRBV30 to TRBJ1-2; a possible D gene is TRBD1 (5 bases). This CDR3 region has 13 residues. V was trimmed by 0 bases and J by 4 bases, leaving 9 bases between them. CDR1 is GTSNPN and CDR2 is SVGIG in the germline V gene (reference sequence). CDR3 sequence reads: CAWSVFTGYGYTF. In DNA form, the CDR3 reads TGTGCCTGGAGTGTATTTACAGGCTATGGCTACACCTTC.

This clonotype was detected a few times. V usage is TRBV24-1 and J usage is TRBJ2-2; D is perhaps TRBD2 (5 bases). The V gene lost 5 bases and the J gene lost 6 bases, with 15 bases spanning the gap. The CDR3 is 15 amino acids. Germline V lookup: CDR1 KGHDR, CDR2 SFDVKD. This CDR3 reads CATSGAEVYPGELFF. The CDR3 region has the DNA TGTGCCACCAGTGGGGCGGAGGTTTATCCCGGGGAGCTGTTTTTT.

This clonotype was detected only a few times. The chain has TRBV7-9 and TRBJ1-3; 7 nucleotides match TRBD1. Trimming at V came to 2 bases and at J to 3 bases, leaving 7 bases not matched to a gene. The germline gives CDR1 SEHNR, CDR2 FQNEAQ (reference sequence). The CDR3 is 16 amino acids. CDR3 sequence: CASSLFRTGGGNTIYF. For the CDR3, the DNA is TGTGCCAGCAGCTTATTTCGGACAGGCGGTGGAAACACCATATATTTT.

The chain couples TRBV6-4 to TRBJ2-3; D not certain. Germline V gene sequence: CDR1 MRHNA, CDR2 SNTAGT. V lost 0 bases, J lost 0 bases, and 10 bases lay in between. The CDR3 covers 16 residues. CDR3 DNA: TGTGCCAGCAGTGACTCTGCGGAAAGTAGCACAGATACGCAGTATTTT. This sequence encodes CASSDSAESSTDTQYF.

Notes on this clonotype: The junction departs from the called germline gene at one end, perhaps through a read error. DNA of the CDR3: TGTGCCAGCAGCTACCAGGCGGCTGACGCTTTCTTT. Its protein product is CASSYQAADAFF. The chain recombines TRBV7-9 with TRBJ1-1; D is ambiguous. There are 12 residues in the CDR3. The germline gives CDR1 SEHNR, CDR2 FQNEAQ (reference sequence).

This clonotype was observed many times. The chain has TRBV11-2 and TRBJ2-7; 7 bases agree with TRBD2. J gave up 5 bases and V 1 base, and 5 bases lay outside the gene matches. This CDR3 is 14 amino acids long. Per the germline V gene, CDR1 is SGHAT and CDR2 is FQNNGV. This CDR3 is CASSLVGGIHEQYF. DNA for the CDR3: TGTGCCAGCAGCTTAGTCGGGGGGATCCACGAGCAGTACTTC.

This clonotype came up a few times. This chain connects TRBV20-1 to TRBJ2-7; possibly TRBD1 or TRBD2 for D (5 bases each). The CDR3 is 15 amino acids. Trimming removed 1 base from V and 1 base from J, with 14 bases in between. The germline CDR1 and CDR2 sequences are DFQATT and SNEGSKA (reference sequence). The CDR3: CSARARGRGSYEQYF. The CDR3 nucleotides read TGCAGTGCTAGAGCTCGGGGACGAGGGTCCTACGAGCAGTACTTC.

Comment on this clonotype: Sequence at one end of the junction differs from germline and may be a read error. The chain employs TRBV5-6 and TRBJ2-2; no firm D call. The CDR3 runs 15 residues. Germline V gene sequence: CDR1 SGHDT, CDR2 YYEEEE. CDR3 protein: CASSLNSLNTGELFF. For the CDR3, the DNA is TGCGCCAGCAGCTTGAATAGCTTGAACACCGGGGAGCTGTTTTTT.

This clonotype was detected many times. This chain uses TRBV5-1 with TRBJ2-2; 12 bases agree with TRBD1. The junction had 5 bases not matched to a gene; V was cut back by 1 base and J by 1 base. Germline values: CDR1 SGHRS, CDR2 YFSETQ. This CDR3 is 18 amino acids long. CDR3 DNA sequence: TGCGCCAGCAGCTTGAAGGGACAGGGGGCCGTGAACACCGGGGAGCTGTTTTTT. This sequence encodes CASSLKGQGAVNTGELFF.

This clonotype was detected ten times or more. The rearrangement uses TRBV12-3 or TRBV12-4 and TRBJ1-1; 8 bases match TRBD1. This CDR3 region has 14 residues. With 6 bases clipped from V and 6 bases from J, the junction kept 9 bases outside the gene matches. CDR3 DNA sequence: TGTGCCAGCAGCCCCCAGGGGGCTCCCGCTGAAGCTTTCTTT. Protein product: CASSPQGAPAEAFF.

The genes are TRBV5-4 and TRBJ2-1, with D possibly being TRBD2 (6 bases). Germline V gene lookup returns CDR1 SGHNT and CDR2 YYREEE (reference sequence). V lost 0 bases, J lost 5 bases, and 12 bases lay in between. The CDR3 is made up of 15 amino acids. The CDR3 loop reads CASSLGGTPNNEQFF. The CDR3 DNA reads TGTGCCAGCAGCTTGGGTGGGACTCCCAACAATGAGCAGTTCTTC.

This clonotype was detected many times. The chain is built from TRBV11-2 and TRBJ2-5; D gene unclear. V lost 6 bases and J 4 bases, leaving 18 bases between the germline ends. This CDR3 region has 15 residues. The germline gives CDR1 SGHAT, CDR2 FQNNGV. CDR3 sequence: CASSWVPNGRETQYF. DNA of the CDR3: TGTGCCAGCAGTTGGGTACCGAACGGACGAGAGACCCAGTACTTC.

On this clonotype: At one end, the junction sequence differs from germline, possibly due to a read error. The chain joins TRBV3-1 to TRBJ2-1; D tentatively fits TRBD1 or TRBD2 (5 bases each). Germline CDR1 and CDR2: LGHDT and YNNKEL (reference sequence). This CDR3 has 17 residues. Here the CDR3 reads CASGQEGLRAIGAEQFF. DNA for the CDR3: TGTGCCAGCGGCCAAGAAGGATTGCGGGCGATTGGGGCTGAGCAGTTCTTC.

This clonotype was picked up many times. The chain couples TRBV11-2 to TRBJ2-1; maybe TRBD2 (5 bases). The CDR3 covers 14 residues. V was trimmed by 0 bases and J by 4 bases, leaving 7 bases between them. Germline V CDR1 and CDR2: SGHAT, FQNNGV. CDR3 coding DNA: TGTGCCAGCAGCTTAGAAGCGGCTTACAATGAGCAGTTCTTC. This translates into CASSLEAAYNEQFF.

The chain joins TRBV10-3 to TRBJ2-1; D might be TRBD2 (5 bases). The CDR3 consists of 12 residues. The germline V gene has CDR1 ENHRY and CDR2 SYGVKD. Deletions cut 11 bases from V and 5 bases from J, with 13 bases between. CDR3 amino acids: CAVNRGNNEQFF. The DNA for the CDR3 is TGTGCCGTGAATCGGGGTAACAATGAGCAGTTCTTC.

Many counts were recorded for this clonotype. This chain connects TRBV6-1 to TRBJ2-5; tentative D call: TRBD1 (5 bases). The CDR3 runs to 13 residues. Germline-derived CDR1 and CDR2 are MNHNS and SASEGT. With 7 bases removed from V and 1 base from J, the gap between germline ends came to 10 bases. This CDR3 reads CASKGRAQETQYF. In DNA form, the CDR3 reads TGTGCCAGCAAGGGCAGGGCCCAAGAGACCCAGTACTTC.

This clonotype was seen at least ten times. The gene calls are TRBV7-8 and TRBJ2-7, with D possibly TRBD2 on 6 matching bases. The CDR3 totals 16 residues. The V end lost 2 bases, the J end lost 7 bases, and 21 bases lay between the germline ends. Germline V gives CDR1 SGHVS, CDR2 FQNEAQ. In DNA, the CDR3 is TGTGCCAGCAGCTTATTGGTCTCAGTCGATGGAGGGGAGCAGTACTTC. Translated: CASSLLVSVDGGEQYF.

The sample holds many counts of this clonotype. CDR3 DNA: TGTGCCAGCAGCTATTCGGAGACTAGCGGGAGAGAGACCCAGTACTTC. It translates to CASSYSETSGRETQYF. The chain employs TRBV28 and TRBJ2-5; 12 bases are a match to TRBD2. Germline V lookup: CDR1 MDHEN, CDR2 SYDVKM. The CDR3 loop spans 16 amino acids. With V trimmed by 6 bases and J by 4 bases, 9 bases remained unmatched.

This clonotype was found a few times. The chain has TRBV7-3 and TRBJ1-1; 8 bases match TRBD1. Per the germline V gene, CDR1 is SGHTA and CDR2 is FQGTGA. The CDR3 spans 17 residues. The J segment lost 4 bases and the V segment lost 5 bases, leaving 15 bases of the junction unmatched. CDR3 in DNA: TGTGCCAGCAGCCCTCACGGTCCAGGGGGCGCAGGCACTGAAGCTTTCTTT. It translates to CASSPHGPGGAGTEAFF.

Regarding this clonotype: One end of the junction is discordant with germline, which a read error may explain. CDR3 amino acids: CASSSGTVNTRELFF. The CDR3 bases are TGTGCCAGCAGTTCCGGGACAGTTAACACCCGGGAGCTGTTTTTT. The chain is built from TRBV6-5 and TRBJ2-2; 7 bases fit TRBD1. Germline loops: CDR1 MNHEY, CDR2 SVGAGI. The CDR3 covers 15 residues.

At least ten counts were recorded for this clonotype. The V call is TRBV19, the J call TRBJ2-1; 9 bases agree with TRBD2. V lost 3 bases and J lost 1; bases outside the gene matches: 16. From germline, CDR1 is LNHDA and CDR2 SQIVND (reference sequence). The CDR3 runs to 20 residues. DNA for the CDR3: TGTGCCAGTAGTATGACGAGGGGCGGGAGGGCCAGTGCGTCCTACAATGAGCAGTTCTTC. Translation gives CASSMTRGGRASASYNEQFF.

Turning to this clonotype: This may be a read error, as it is one base from a much larger clone. The rearrangement uses TRBV3-1 and TRBJ1-1; D perhaps matches TRBD1 (6 bases). Trimming stripped 5 bases from V and 3 bases from J, with 13 bases between. This CDR3 region has 14 residues. Germline CDR1 is LGHDT and CDR2 is YNNKEL (reference sequence). The CDR3 nucleotides read TGTGCCAGCAGCTTCAACAGGGCCCACACTGAAGCTTTCTTT. Its translation is CASSFNRAHTEAFF.

This clonotype was recorded at least ten times. The V gene is TRBV20-1, the J gene TRBJ2-3; TRBD2 matches at 8 bases. The CDR3 sequence is 17 residues long. Germline CDR1 is DFQATT and CDR2 is SNEGSKA (reference sequence). V dropped 1 base and J dropped 0; count of bases not matched to a gene: 9. The CDR3 loop reads CSARGDWAGGSTDTQYF. The CDR3, as DNA: TGCAGTGCTAGAGGCGATTGGGCGGGAGGTAGCACAGATACGCAGTATTTT.

In its sample, this clonotype was seen many times. V gene TRBV4-1 combines with J gene TRBJ2-5; D is unclear. Germline assignment: CDR1 MGHRA and CDR2 YSYEKL. Trimming removed 1 base at V and 1 base at J, with 4 bases between. This CDR3 contains 13 residues. CDR3 protein: CASSQVAQETQYF. CDR3 coding DNA: TGCGCCAGCAGCCAAGTGGCCCAAGAGACCCAGTACTTC.